The rows below give T cell receptor beta chains drawn from one sample of a study of CD8+CD57+ T cells in acquired aplastic anemia. Via MiXCR, TCRdb re-called the reads, giving one row per CDR3 protein. The sample lists 200,000 to 250,000 distinct CDR3 sequences; almost 35% were seen once. Sequencing was done on a sample of sorted CD4+, CD8+, or CD8+CD57+ T cells (not recorded which) from PBMCs. The receptors come from a human donor in good health, serving as a control. Both conserved end residues are part of each CDR3. D genes are given only for firm matches. Only some rows state a clone size, as once, few, many or a class for expanded clones.

TRBV2	TRBD2	TRBJ2-1	.	CASSRTSVSSYNEQFF	TGTGCCAGCAGTCGGACTAGCGTAAGCTCCTACAATGAGCAGTTCTTC
TRBV24-1	.	TRBJ1-2	many	CATSDPGGGQDGYTF	TGTGCCACCAGTGACCCGGGTGGGGGACAAGATGGCTACACCTTC
TRBV19	.	TRBJ1-5	.	CASSYRNSNQPQHF	TGTGCCAGCTCATACAGGAATAGCAATCAGCCCCAGCATTTT
TRBV7-9	.	TRBJ2-5	many	CASSSQGGLQETQYF	TGTGCCAGCAGCTCGCAGGGGGGACTCCAAGAGACCCAGTACTTC
TRBV7-2	.	TRBJ2-1	.	CASSSLRGSYNEQFF	TGTGCCAGCAGCTCCCTCCGGGGCTCCTACAATGAGCAGTTCTTC
TRBV7-9	.	TRBJ1-4	many	CASSLSNEKLFF	TGTGCCAGCAGCTTGTCGAATGAAAAACTGTTTTTT
TRBV6-1	TRBD1	TRBJ1-1	.	CASRGQEASKAFF	TGTGCCAGCAGGGGACAGGAGGCTTCCAAAGCTTTCTTT
TRBV7-2	.	TRBJ2-7	many	CASSLEDSPRDF	TGTGCCAGCAGCTTAGAGGACTCCCCTCGGGACTTC
TRBV15	TRBD2	TRBJ2-5	.	CATSRDKRAGEETQYF	TGTGCCACCAGCAGAGATAAAAGAGCGGGAGAAGAGACCCAGTACTTC
TRBV5-6	TRBD1	TRBJ2-3	few	CASSSGTGMDLWRDTQYF	TGTGCCAGCAGCTCCGGGACAGGGATGGATCTCTGGAGGGATACGCAGTATTTT
TRBV20-1	TRBD1	TRBJ1-1	many	CSAGDSQAFF	TGCAGTGCTGGGGACAGCCAAGCTTTCTTT
TRBV10-3	.	TRBJ1-2	many	CAITEGGYGYTF	TGTGCCATCACAGAAGGAGGGTATGGCTACACCTTC
TRBV10-3	TRBD2	TRBJ2-5	many	CAIRGGTSGETQYF	TGTGCCATCAGGGGGGGGACTAGCGGCGAGACCCAGTACTTC
TRBV29-1	.	TRBJ2-1	many	CSADRSSYNEQFF	TGCAGCGCGGACAGAAGCTCCTACAATGAGCAGTTCTTC
TRBV2	.	TRBJ2-7	many	CATTPWISYEQYF	TGTGCCACCACCCCGTGGATCTCCTACGAGCAGTACTTC
TRBV6-1	TRBD1	TRBJ2-3	.	CASGGTGSTDTQYF	TGTGCCAGCGGCGGGACAGGGAGCACAGATACGCAGTATTTT
TRBV19	.	TRBJ2-7	.	CASSIQGPGRDAIEQYF	TGTGCCAGTAGTATCCAAGGACCGGGACGGGATGCCATAGAGCAGTACTTC
TRBV15	.	TRBJ1-4	many	CATSRELTATNEKLFF	TGTGCCACCAGCAGAGAGCTAACCGCAACTAATGAAAAACTGTTTTTT
TRBV20-1	TRBD2	TRBJ2-5	many	CSAGRGTSGGGQYF	TGCAGTGCTGGGCGTGGGACTAGCGGGGGTGGCCAGTACTTC
TRBV30	TRBD1	TRBJ1-1	.	CARGQGFTEAFF	TGTGCCCGTGGACAGGGTTTCACTGAAGCTTTCTTT
TRBV4-1	.	TRBJ2-5	many	CASSQATRQGQYF	TGCGCCAGCAGCCAAGCCACAAGGCAGGGCCAGTACTTC
TRBV15	.	TRBJ2-7	.	CATSVRYEQYF	TGTGCCACCAGCGTACGCTACGAGCAGTACTTC
TRBV19	.	TRBJ2-3	.	CASSRQGSTDTQYF	TGTGCCAGTAGTAGGCAGGGGAGCACAGATACGCAGTATTTT
TRBV12-3/TRBV12-4	.	TRBJ2-1	few	CASSPPDSARQFF	TGTGCCAGCAGTCCGCCGGACAGTGCCAGGCAGTTCTTC
TRBV20-1	TRBD1	TRBJ1-4	few	CSASTGGFEKLFF	TGCAGTGCTTCGACAGGGGGCTTTGAAAAACTGTTTTTT
TRBV7-3	.	TRBJ2-3	.	CASSDKADTQYF	TGTGCCAGCAGCGACAAGGCAGATACGCAGTATTTT
TRBV14	.	TRBJ1-4	few	CASSQRIGTNEKLFF	TGTGCCAGCAGCCAGCGGATAGGCACTAATGAAAAACTGTTTTTT
TRBV25-1	.	TRBJ1-2	.	CASSELGGADGYTF	TGTGCCAGCAGTGAATTGGGGGGCGCGGACGGCTACACCTTC
TRBV6-4	.	TRBJ1-5	.	CASIGFNQPQHF	TGTGCCAGTATAGGGTTCAACCAGCCCCAGCATTTT
TRBV10-1	TRBD1	TRBJ1-1	.	CASSARGTGGINTEAFF	TGCGCCAGCAGTGCGAGGGGGACAGGGGGGATAAACACTGAAGCTTTCTTT